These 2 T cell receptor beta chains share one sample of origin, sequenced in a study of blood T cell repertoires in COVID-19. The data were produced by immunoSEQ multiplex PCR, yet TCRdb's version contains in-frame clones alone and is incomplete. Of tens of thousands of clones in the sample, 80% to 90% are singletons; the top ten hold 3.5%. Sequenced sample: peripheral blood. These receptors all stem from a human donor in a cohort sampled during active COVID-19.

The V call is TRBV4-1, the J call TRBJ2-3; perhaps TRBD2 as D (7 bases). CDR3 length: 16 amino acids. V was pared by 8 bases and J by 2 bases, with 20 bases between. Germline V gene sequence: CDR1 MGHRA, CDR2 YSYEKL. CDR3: CASSRGGGHSTDTQYF. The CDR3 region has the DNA TGCGCCAGCTCCCGGGGCGGGGGCCATTCCACAGATACGCAGTATTTT.

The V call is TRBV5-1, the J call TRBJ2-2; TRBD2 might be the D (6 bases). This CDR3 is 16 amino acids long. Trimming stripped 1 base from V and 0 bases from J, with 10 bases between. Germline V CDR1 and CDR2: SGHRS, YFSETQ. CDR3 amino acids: CASSLLADANTGELFF. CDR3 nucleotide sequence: TGCGCCAGCAGCTTGTTAGCGGACGCGAACACCGGGGAGCTGTTTTTT.